This paragraph covers one T cell receptor (beta chain) sequence. Its target is unknown. Using immunoSEQ multiplex PCR, the repertoire was profiled, and TCRdb retains in-frame clones only, with some absent. The data show 110,000 or so clones, about 87% seen once. This sample was included in a study of T cell responses to AZD1222 COVID-19 vaccine. General observations from the study: Per reports, nearly half of all spike-specific TCRs target regions that are unmutated in variants. A rise in Spike-specific TCR breadth and depth followed two AZD1222 doses. Among vaccine-associated CD4 TCRs, coverage spanned spike, with dominance at 160-218 and 743-854.

The V end was cut by 0 bases, the J end by 2 bases, with 11 bases between. Germline CDR1 is PRHDT and CDR2 is FYEKMQ (reference sequence). The CDR3 is made up of 15 amino acids. Sequences were derived from peripheral blood, sampled 28 days after the second AZD1222 dose. The chain joins TRBV13 to TRBJ2-7, with D hard to call. This TCR was recovered from an adult who received the AZD1222 COVID-19 vaccine. The CDR3 sequence: CASSLGVSKPYEQYF. The DNA for the CDR3 is TGTGCCAGCAGCTTAGGGGTCAGCAAACCCTACGAGCAGTACTTC. The entire variable domain, with the rest obtained from reference TRBV13 and TRBJ2-7, is as follows: AAGVIQSPRHLIKEKRETATLKCYPIPRHDTVYWYQQGPGQDPQFLISFYEKMQSDKGSIPDRFSAQQFSDYHSELNMSSLELGDSALYFCASSLGVSKPYEQYFGPGTRLTVT.